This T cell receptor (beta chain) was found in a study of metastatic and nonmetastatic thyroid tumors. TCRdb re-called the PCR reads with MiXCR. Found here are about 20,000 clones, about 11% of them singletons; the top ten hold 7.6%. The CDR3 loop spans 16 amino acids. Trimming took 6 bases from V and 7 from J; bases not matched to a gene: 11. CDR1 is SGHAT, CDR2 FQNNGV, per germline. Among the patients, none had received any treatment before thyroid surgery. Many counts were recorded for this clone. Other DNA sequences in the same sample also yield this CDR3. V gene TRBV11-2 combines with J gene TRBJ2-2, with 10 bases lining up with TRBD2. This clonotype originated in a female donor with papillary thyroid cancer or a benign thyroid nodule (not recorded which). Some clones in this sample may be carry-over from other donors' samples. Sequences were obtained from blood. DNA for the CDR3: TGTGCCAGCAGTCGAGCGGGAGGGCCTTTAGGCGGGGAGCTGTTTTTT. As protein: CASSRAGGPLGGELFF. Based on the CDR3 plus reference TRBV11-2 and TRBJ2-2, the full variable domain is EAGVAQSPRYKIIEKRQSVAFWCNPISGHATLYWYQQILGQGPKLLIQFQNNGVVDDSQLPKDRFSAERLKGVDSTLKIQPAKLEDSAVYLCASSRAGGPLGGELFFGEGSRLTVL.